This T cell receptor beta chain was profiled in a study of a mutant IDH1 vaccine in newly diagnosed glioma. Sample time point: baseline, week 1 (first vaccination visit). The treatment: pre-vaccination baseline after standard-of-care therapy. Data came from immunoSEQ multiplex PCR; TCRdb stores just in-frame clones and leaves some out. The table records roughly 70,000 clones, approximately 82% of them present only once. This TCR was sampled from a woman younger than 35 with glioma. Some clones in this sample may be carry-over from other donors' samples. The material sequenced was peripheral blood mononuclear cells (PBMCs), taken from a glioma patient treated with radiotherapy, temozolomide or both.

The CDR3 protein is CASSRSSGPPTDTQYF. As DNA, the CDR3 is TGTGCCAGCAGCCGTTCTAGCGGGCCGCCCACAGATACGCAGTATTTT. V is TRBV4-2 and J is TRBJ2-3; 8 bases match TRBD2. Germline CDR1 reads LGHNA; CDR2 reads YNFKEQ. Unmatched junction bases numbered 8, after V lost 4 bases and J lost 2 bases. The CDR3 extends over 16 amino acids.